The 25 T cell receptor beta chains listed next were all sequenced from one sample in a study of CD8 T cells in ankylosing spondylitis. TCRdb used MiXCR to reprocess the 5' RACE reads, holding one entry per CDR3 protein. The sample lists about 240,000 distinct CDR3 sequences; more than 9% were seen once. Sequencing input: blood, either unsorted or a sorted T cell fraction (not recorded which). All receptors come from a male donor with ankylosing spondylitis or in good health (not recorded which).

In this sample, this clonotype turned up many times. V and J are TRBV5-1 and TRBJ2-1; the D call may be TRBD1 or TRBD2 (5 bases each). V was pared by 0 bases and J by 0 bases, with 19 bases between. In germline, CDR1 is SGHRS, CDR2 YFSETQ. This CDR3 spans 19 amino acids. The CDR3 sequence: CASSLGAMGVLISYNEQFF. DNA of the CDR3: TGCGCCAGCAGCTTGGGTGCGATGGGGGTCCTTATCTCCTACAATGAGCAGTTCTTC.

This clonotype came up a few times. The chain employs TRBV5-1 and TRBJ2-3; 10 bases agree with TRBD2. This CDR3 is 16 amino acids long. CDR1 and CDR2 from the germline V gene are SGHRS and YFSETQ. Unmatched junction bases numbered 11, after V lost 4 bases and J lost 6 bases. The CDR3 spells CASSAGQREGLDTQYF. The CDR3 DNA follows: TGCGCCAGCAGCGCAGGACAGCGGGAGGGCCTGGATACGCAGTATTTT.

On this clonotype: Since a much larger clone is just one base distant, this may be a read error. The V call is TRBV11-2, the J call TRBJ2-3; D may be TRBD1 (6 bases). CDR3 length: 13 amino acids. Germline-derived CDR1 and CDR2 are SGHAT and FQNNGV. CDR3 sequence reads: CASSGQITDAQYF. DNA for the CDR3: TGTGCCAGCAGTGGACAGATCACAGATGCGCAGTATTTT.

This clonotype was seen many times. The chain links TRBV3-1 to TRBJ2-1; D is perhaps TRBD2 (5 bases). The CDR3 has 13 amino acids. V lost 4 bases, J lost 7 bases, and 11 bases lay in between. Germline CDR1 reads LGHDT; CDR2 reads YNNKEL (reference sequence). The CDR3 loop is CASSRGRGNEQFF. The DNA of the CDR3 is TGTGCCAGCAGCCGCGGCCGAGGGAATGAGCAGTTCTTC.

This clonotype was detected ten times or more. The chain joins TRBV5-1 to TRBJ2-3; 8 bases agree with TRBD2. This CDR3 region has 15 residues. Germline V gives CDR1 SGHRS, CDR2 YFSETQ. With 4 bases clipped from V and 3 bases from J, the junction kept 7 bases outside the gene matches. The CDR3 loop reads CASSNPGLVTDTQYF. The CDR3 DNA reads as TGCGCCAGCAGCAATCCGGGACTAGTAACAGATACGCAGTATTTT. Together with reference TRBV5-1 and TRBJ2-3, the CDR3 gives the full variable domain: KAGVTQTPRYLIKTRGQQVTLSCSPISGHRSVSWYQQTPGQGLQFLFEYFSETQRNKGNFPGRFSGRQFSNSRSEMNVSTLELGDSALYLCASSNPGLVTDTQYFGPGTRLTVL.

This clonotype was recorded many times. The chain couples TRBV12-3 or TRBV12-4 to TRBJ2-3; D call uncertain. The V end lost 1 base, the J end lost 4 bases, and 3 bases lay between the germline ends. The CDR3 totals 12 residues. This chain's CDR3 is CASSLDPDTQYF. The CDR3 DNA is TGTGCCAGCAGTTTAGATCCAGATACGCAGTATTTT.

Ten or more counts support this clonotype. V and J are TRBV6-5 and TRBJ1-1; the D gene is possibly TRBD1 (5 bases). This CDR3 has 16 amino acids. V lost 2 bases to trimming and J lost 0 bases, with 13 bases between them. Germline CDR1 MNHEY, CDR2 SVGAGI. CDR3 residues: CASSYPRGDMNTEAFF. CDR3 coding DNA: TGTGCCAGCAGTTACCCCCGGGGGGATATGAACACTGAAGCTTTCTTT.

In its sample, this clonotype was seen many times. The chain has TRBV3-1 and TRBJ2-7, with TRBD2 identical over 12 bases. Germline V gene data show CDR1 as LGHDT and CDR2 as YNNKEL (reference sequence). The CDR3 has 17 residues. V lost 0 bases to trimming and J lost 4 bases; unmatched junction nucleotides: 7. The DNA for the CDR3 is TGTGCCAGCAGCCAAGATTGGGGCCTAGCGGGGGGGTACGAGCAGTACTTC. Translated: CASSQDWGLAGGYEQYF.

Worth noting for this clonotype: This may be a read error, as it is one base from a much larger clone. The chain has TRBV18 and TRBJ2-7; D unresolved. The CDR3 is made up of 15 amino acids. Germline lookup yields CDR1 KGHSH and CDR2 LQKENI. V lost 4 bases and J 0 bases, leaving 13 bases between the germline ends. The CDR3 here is CASSLVGNPSYEQYF. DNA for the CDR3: TGTGCCAGCTCACTGGTCGGTAATCCCTCCTACGAGCAGTACTTC.

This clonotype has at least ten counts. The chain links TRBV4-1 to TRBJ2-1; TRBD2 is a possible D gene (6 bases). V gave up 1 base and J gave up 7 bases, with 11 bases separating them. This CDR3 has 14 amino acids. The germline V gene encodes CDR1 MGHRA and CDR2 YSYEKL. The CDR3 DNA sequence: TGCGCCAGCAGCCAAGTCGTTGGAGGGAATGAGCAGTTCTTC. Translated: CASSQVVGGNEQFF.

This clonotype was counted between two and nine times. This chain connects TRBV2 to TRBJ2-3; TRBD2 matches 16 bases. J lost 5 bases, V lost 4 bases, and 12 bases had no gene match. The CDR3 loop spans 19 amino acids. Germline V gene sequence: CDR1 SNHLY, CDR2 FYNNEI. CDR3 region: CASSVANGGTSGGGDTQYF. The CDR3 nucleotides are TGTGCCAGCAGTGTGGCGAACGGCGGGACTAGCGGGGGGGGAGATACGCAGTATTTT. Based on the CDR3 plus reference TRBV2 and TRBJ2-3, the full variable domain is EPEVTQTPSHQVTQMGQEVILRCVPISNHLYFYWYRQILGQKVEFLVSFYNNEISEKSEIFDDQFSVERPDGSNFTLKIRSTKLEDSAMYFCASSVANGGTSGGGDTQYFGPGTRLTVL.

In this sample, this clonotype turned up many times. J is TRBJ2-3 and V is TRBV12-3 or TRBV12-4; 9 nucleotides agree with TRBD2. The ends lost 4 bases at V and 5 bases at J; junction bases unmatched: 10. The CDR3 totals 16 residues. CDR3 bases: TGTGCCAGCAGTTCCCCCGGACTAGCGAGTGGAGATACGCAGTATTTT. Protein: CASSSPGLASGDTQYF.

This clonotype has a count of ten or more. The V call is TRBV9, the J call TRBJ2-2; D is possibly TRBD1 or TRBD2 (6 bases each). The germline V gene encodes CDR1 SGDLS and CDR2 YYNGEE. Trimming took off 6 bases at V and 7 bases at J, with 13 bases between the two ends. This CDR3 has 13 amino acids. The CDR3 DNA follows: TGTGCCAGCACCGGAGGGGGGAGCGGGGAGCTGTTTTTT. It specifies CASTGGGSGELFF.

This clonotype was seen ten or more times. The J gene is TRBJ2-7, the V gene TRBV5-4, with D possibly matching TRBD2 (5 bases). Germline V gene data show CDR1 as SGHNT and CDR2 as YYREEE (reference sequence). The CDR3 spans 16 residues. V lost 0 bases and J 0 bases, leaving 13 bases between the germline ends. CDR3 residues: CASSLGTGFASYEQYF. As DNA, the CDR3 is TGTGCCAGCAGCTTGGGAACGGGATTTGCCTCCTACGAGCAGTACTTC.

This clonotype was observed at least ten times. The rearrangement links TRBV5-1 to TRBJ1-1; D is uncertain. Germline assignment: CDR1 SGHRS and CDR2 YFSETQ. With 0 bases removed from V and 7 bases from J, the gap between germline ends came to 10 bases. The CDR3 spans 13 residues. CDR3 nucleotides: TGCGCCAGCAGCTTGGCGGGCGCTCTTGAAGCTTTCTTT. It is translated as CASSLAGALEAFF.

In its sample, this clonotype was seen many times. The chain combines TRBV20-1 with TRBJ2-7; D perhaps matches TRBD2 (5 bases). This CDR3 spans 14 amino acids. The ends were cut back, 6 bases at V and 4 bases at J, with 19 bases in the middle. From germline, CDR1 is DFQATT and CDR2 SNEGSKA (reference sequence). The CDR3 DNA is TGCAGTGCCGCCGATAGCGCTCAGCTTTACGAGCAGTACTTC. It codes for CSAADSAQLYEQYF.

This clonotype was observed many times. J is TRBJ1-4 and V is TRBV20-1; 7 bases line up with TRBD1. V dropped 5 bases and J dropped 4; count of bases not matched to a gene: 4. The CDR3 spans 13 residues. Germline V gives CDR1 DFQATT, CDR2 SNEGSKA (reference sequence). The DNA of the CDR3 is TGCAGTGCTGGGGGACAGCTTAATGAAAAACTGTTTTTT. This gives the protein CSAGGQLNEKLFF.

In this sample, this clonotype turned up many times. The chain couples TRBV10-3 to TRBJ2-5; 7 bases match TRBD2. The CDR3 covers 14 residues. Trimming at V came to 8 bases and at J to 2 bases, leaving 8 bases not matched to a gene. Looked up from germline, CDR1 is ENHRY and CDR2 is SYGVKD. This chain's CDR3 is CAIGGGAAQETQYF. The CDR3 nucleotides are TGTGCCATCGGGGGGGGAGCGGCTCAAGAGACCCAGTACTTC.

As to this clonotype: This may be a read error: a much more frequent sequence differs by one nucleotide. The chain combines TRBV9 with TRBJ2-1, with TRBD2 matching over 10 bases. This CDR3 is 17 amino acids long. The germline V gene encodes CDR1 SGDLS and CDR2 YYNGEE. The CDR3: CASSPRGLADSYDEQFF. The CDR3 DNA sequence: TGTGCCAGCAGCCCCCGCGGACTAGCGGACTCCTACGATGAGCAGTTCTTC.

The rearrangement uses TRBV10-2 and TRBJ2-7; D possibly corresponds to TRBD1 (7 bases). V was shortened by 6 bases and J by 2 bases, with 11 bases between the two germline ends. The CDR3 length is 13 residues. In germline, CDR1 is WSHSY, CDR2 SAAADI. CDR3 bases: TGCGCCAGCAGGGACAGGAGGGCCTACGAGCAGTACTTC. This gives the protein CASRDRRAYEQYF.

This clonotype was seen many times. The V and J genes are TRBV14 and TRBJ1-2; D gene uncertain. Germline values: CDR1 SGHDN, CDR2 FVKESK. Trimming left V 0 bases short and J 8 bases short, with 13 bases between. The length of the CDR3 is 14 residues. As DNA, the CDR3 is TGTGCCAGCAGCCAAGAGCGCAGACCGGGAGGCTACACCTTC. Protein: CASSQERRPGGYTF.

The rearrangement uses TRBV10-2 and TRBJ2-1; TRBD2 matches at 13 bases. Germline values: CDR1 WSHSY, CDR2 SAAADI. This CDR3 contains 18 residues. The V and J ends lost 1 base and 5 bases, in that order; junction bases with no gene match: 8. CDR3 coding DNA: TGCGCCAGCAGTGAGTTGAGACTAGCGGGGGGCGGGAACAATGAGCAGTTCTTC. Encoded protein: CASSELRLAGGGNNEQFF.

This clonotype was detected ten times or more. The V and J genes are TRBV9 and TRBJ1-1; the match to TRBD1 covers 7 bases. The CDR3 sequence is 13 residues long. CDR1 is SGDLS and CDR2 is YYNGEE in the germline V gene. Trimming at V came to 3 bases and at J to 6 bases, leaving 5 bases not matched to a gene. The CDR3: CASSGNRGAEAFF. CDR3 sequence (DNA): TGTGCCAGCAGCGGAAACAGGGGTGCTGAAGCTTTCTTT. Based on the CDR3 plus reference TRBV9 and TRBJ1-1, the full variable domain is DSGVTQTPKHLITATGQRVTLRCSPRSGDLSVYWYQQSLDQGLQFLIQYYNGEERAKGNILERFSAQQFPDLHSELNLSSLELGDSALYFCASSGNRGAEAFFGQGTRLTVV.

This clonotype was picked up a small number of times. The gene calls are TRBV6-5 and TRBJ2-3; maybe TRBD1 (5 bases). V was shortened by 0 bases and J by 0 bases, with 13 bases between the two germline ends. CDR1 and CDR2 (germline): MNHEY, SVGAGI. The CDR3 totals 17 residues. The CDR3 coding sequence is TGTGCCAGCAGTTACTCGGGGCCCGGTCATAGCACAGATACGCAGTATTTT. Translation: CASSYSGPGHSTDTQYF.

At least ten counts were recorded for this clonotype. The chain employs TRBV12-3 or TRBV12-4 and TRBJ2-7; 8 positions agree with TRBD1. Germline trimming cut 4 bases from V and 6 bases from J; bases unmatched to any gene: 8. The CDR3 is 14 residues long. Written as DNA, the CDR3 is TGTGCCAGCAGTTCAACAGGGGGGCCCCTCGAGCAGTACTTC. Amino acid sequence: CASSSTGGPLEQYF.